This TCR beta chain came from a study of cytomegalovirus exposure and HLA in healthy donors. The germline V gene encodes CDR1 MDHEN and CDR2 SYDVKM. Deletions cut 3 bases from V and 5 bases from J, with 14 bases between. The CDR3 consists of 15 residues. The PCR ran on 60 Vbeta and 13 Jbeta primers. The repertoire was sequenced with immunoSEQ multiplex PCR; TCRdb's copy has only in-frame clones and lacks some. This table has 110,000 to 150,000 clones, roughly 80% appearing once. Source material: PBMCs. V usage is TRBV28 and J usage is TRBJ1-5; D unresolved. This sequence originates from a woman in her thirties or forties in good health and CMV-seropositive. The DNA of the CDR3 is TGTGCCAGCAGTTTTGAGGGCGTTTTTCATCAGCCCCAGCATTTT. It is translated as CASSFEGVFHQPQHF.